In this sample, the clone carrying this T cell receptor beta chain turned up once. Antigen unknown. The record originates from a study of blood T cells in healthy people across ages. Notes on the study in general: PBMCs left unsorted prevented a conclusive naive versus antigen-experienced comparison.

Roughly 10 milliliters of peripheral blood were drawn from each donor into EDTA-treated tubes. With a J-beta primer mix and a sample-barcoded 5' primer, a second PCR ran roughly 6 to 12 cycles. TCRdb called the 5' RACE reads again in MiXCR, with one record for every CDR3 protein. The sample includes roughly 1.6 million distinct CDR3 sequences, about 32% of them seen just once. This clonotype was sampled from a woman younger than 45 in good health. The sample taken for sequencing was blood.

Here the CDR3 DNA reads TGTGCCACCAGTGAACCTCCGGGACGGCGGGCGGGTACGCAGTATTTT. Its protein product is CATSEPPGRRAGTQYF. The genes are TRBV24-1 and TRBJ2-3; D possibly uses TRBD1 or TRBD2 (5 bases each). V gave up 4 bases and J gave up 8 bases, with 21 bases separating them. Per germline, CDR1 KGHDR and CDR2 SFDVKD. This CDR3 comprises 16 residues.